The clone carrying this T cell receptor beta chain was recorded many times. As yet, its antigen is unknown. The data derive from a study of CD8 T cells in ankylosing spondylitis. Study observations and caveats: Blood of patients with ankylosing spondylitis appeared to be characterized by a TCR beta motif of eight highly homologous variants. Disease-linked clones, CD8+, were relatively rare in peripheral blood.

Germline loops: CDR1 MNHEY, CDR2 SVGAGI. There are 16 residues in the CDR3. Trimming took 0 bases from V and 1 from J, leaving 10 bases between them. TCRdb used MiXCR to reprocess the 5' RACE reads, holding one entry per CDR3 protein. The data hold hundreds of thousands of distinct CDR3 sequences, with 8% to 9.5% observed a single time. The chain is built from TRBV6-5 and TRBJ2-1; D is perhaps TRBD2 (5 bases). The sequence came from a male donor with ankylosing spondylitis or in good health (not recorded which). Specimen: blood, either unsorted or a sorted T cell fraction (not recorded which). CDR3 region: CASSYSPGGSYNEQFF. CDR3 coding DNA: TGTGCCAGCAGTTACTCCCCTGGCGGGTCCTACAATGAGCAGTTCTTC.